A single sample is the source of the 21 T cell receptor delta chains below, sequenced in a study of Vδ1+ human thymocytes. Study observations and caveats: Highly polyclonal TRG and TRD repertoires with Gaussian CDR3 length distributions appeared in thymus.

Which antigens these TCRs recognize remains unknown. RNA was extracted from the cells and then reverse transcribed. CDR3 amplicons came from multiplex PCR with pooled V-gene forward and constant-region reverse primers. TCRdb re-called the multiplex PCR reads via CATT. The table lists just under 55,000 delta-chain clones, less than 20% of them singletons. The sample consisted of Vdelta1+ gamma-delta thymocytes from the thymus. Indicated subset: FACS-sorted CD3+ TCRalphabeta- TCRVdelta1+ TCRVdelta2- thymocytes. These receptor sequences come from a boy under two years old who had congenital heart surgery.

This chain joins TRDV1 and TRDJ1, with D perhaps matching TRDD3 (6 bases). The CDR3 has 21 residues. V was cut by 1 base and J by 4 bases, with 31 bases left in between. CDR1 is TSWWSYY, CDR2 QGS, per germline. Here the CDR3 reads CALGEPPSYGGTLRGFDKLIF. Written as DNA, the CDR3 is TGTGCTCTTGGGGAACCCCCCTCCTATGGGGGGACCCTCCGGGGGTTCGATAAACTCATCTTT.

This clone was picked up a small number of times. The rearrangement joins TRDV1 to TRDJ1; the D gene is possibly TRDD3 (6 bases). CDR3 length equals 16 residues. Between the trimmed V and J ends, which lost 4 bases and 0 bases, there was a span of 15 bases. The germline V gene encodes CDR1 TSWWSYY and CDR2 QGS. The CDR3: CALGGILEEHTDKLIF. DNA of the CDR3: TGTGCTCTTGGGGGGATACTGGAGGAACACACCGATAAACTCATCTTT.

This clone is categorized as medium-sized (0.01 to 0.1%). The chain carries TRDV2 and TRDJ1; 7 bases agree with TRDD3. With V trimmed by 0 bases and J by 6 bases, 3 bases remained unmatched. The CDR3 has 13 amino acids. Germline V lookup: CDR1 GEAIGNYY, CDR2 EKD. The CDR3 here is CACDTRGIHKLIF. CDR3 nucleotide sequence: TGTGCCTGTGACACCCGGGGGATTCATAAACTCATCTTT.

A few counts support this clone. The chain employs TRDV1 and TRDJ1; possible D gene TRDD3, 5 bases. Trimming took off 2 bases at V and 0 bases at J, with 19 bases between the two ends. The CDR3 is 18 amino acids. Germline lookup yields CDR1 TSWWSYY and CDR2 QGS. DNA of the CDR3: TGTGCTCTTGGGGAATTGTCCCTGGGACGACTCTACACCGATAAACTCATCTTT. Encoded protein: CALGELSLGRLYTDKLIF.

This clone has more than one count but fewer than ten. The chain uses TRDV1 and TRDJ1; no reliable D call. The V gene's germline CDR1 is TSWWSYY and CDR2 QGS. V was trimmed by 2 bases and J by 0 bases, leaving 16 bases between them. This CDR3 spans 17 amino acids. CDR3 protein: CALGEVFPWVYTDKLIF. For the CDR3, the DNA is TGTGCTCTTGGGGAAGTTTTCCCGTGGGTGTACACCGATAAACTCATCTTT.

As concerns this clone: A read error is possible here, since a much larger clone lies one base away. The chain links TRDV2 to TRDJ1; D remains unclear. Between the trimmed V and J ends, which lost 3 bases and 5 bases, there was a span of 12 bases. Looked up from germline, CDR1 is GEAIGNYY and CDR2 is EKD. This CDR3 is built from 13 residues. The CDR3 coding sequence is TGTGCCTGTGACGCCGATCTTACGGATAAACTCATCTTT. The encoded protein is CACDADLTDKLIF.

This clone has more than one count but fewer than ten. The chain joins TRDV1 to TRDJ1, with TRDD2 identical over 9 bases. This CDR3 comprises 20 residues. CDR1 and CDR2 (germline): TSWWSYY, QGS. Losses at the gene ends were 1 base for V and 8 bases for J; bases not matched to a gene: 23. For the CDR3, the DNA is TGTGCTCTTGGGGAACCCCTTCCTACGCGCACTGGGGAAGGGGGCGGAAAACTCATCTTT. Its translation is CALGEPLPTRTGEGGGKLIF.

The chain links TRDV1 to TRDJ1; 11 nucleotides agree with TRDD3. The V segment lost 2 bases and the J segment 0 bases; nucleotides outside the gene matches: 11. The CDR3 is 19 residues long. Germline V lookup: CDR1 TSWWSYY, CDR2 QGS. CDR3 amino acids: CALGEGTYWGITDTDKLIF. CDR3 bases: TGTGCTCTTGGGGAAGGAACCTACTGGGGGATAACTGACACCGATAAACTCATCTTT.

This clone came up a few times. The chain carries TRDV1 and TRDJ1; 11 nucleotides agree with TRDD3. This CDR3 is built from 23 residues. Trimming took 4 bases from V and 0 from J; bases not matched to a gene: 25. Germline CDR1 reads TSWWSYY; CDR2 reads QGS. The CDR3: CALGACRRLGAGGYREYTDKLIF. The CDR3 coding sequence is TGTGCTCTTGGGGCCTGCCGCCGTCTAGGGGCTGGGGGATACAGAGAGTACACCGATAAACTCATCTTT.

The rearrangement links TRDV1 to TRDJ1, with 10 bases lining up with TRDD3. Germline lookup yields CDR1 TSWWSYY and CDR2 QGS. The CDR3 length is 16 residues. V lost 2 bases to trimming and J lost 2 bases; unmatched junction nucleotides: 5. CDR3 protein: CALGESLLGDTDKLIF. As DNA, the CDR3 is TGTGCTCTTGGGGAATCTCTACTGGGGGATACCGATAAACTCATCTTT.

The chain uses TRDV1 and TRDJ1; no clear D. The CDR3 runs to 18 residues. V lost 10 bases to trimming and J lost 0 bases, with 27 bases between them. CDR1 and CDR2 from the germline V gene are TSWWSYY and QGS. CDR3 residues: CAPGFSGHGSDYTDKLIF. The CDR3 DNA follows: TGTGCTCCTGGATTCTCGGGACATGGCTCCGACTACACCGATAAACTCATCTTT.

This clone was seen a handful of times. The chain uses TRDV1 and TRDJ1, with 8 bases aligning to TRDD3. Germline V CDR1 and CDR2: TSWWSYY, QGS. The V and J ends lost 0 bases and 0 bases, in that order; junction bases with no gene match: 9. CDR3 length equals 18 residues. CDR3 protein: CALGELRLGDRYTDKLIF. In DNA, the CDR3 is TGTGCTCTTGGGGAACTGCGGCTGGGGGACCGGTACACCGATAAACTCATCTTT.

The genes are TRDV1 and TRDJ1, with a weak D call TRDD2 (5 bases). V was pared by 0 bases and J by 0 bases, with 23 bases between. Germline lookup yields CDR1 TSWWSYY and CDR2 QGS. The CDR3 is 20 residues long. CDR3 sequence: CALGELFQPYSTQYTDKLIF. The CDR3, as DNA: TGTGCTCTTGGGGAACTATTCCAACCCTACTCTACCCAGTACACCGATAAACTCATCTTT.

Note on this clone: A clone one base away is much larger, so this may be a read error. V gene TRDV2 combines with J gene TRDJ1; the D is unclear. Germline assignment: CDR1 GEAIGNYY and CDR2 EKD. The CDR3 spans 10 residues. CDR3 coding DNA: TGTGCCTGTGCTGCCGATGAACTCATCTTT. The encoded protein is CACAADELIF.

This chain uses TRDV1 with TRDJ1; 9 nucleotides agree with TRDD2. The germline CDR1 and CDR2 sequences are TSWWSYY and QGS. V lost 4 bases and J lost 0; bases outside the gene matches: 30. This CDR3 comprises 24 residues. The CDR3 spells CALGARGLPTPLRAGLSYTDKLIF. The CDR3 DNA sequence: TGTGCTCTTGGGGCCCGAGGCCTTCCTACTCCCCTACGGGCGGGCCTATCTTACACCGATAAACTCATCTTT.

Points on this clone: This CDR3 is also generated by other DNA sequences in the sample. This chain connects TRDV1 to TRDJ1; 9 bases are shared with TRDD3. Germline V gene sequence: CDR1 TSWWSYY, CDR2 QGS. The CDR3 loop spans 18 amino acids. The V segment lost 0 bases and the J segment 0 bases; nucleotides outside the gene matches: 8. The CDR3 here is CALGELALPGGYTDKLIF. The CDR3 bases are TGTGCTCTTGGGGAACTAGCGCTCCCTGGGGGATACACCGATAAACTCATCTTT.

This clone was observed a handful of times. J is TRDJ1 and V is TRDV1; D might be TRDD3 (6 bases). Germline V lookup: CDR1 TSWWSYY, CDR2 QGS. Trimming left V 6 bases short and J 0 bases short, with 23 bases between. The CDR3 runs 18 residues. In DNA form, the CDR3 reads TGTGCTCTTGGAGCTGGTGGGTGGGGGTTCCACTACACCGATAAACTCATCTTT. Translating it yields CALGAGGWGFHYTDKLIF.

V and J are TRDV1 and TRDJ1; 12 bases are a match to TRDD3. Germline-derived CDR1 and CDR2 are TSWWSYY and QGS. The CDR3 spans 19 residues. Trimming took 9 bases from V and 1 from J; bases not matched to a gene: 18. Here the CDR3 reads CALFLPTTTGGYLTDKLIF. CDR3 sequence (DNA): TGTGCTCTGTTCCTTCCTACTACTACTGGGGGATACCTCACCGATAAACTCATCTTT.

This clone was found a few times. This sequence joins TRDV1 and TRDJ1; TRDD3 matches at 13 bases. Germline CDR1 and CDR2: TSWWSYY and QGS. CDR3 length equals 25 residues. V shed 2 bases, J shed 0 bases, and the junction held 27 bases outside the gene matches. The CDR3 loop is CALGEVSYRGAYWGIRAPDTDKLIF. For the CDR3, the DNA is TGTGCTCTTGGGGAAGTCTCCTACCGGGGGGCCTACTGGGGGATACGCGCTCCCGACACCGATAAACTCATCTTT.

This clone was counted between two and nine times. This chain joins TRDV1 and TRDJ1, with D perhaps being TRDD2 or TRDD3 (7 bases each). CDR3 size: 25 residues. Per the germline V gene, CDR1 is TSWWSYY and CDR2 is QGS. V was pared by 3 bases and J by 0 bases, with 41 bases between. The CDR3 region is CALGDPSSYRFASGGWRYYTDKLIF. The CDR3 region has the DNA TGTGCTCTTGGGGACCCGTCTTCCTATAGATTCGCCTCCGGGGGATGGAGATATTACACCGATAAACTCATCTTT.

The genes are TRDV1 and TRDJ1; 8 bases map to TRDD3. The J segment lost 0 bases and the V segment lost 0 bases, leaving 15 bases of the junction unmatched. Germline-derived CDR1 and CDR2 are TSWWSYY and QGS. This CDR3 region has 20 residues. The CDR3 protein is CALGELPSWVLGVYTDKLIF. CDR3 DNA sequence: TGTGCTCTTGGGGAACTCCCGTCCTGGGTACTGGGGGTGTACACCGATAAACTCATCTTT.